This TCR beta chain was recorded in a study of response to subunit inactivated influenza vaccine. One entry per CDR3 protein, called by TCRdb with MiXCR from the RT-PCR reads. The table shows a few hundred thousand distinct CDR3 sequences, with 12% to 15% occurring only once. The CDR3 is 14 amino acids. Germline CDR1 and CDR2: SGHTA and FQGNSA. V shed 8 bases and J shed 0 bases, with 12 bases lying between them. Broader study findings: Every seasonal influenza vaccination brings in few new T cells, the authors suggested.

In this sample, this clonotype turned up a few times. Its antigen is unidentified. V and J are TRBV7-2 and TRBJ2-3; a possible D gene is TRBD2 (6 bases). This specimen consisted of PBMCs from blood, obtained roughly 13 days after vaccination. The source is a man aged 50 to 59 who received an inactivated influenza vaccine. The CDR3 nucleotides are TGTGCCAGCGGTAACAGCGGGAGCACAGATACGCAGTATTTT. This codes for CASGNSGSTDTQYF.